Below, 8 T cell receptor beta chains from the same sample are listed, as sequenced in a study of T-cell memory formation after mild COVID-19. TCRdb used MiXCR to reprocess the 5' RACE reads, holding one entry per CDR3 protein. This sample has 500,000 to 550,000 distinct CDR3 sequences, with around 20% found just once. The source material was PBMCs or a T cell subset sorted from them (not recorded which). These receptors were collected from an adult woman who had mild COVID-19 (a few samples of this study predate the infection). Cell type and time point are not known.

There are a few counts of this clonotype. CDR3 in amino acids: CASSLDRDHGYTF. CDR3 nucleotides: TGTGCCAGCAGCTTGGACAGGGATCATGGCTACACCTTC. The rearrangement links TRBV5-6 to TRBJ1-2; a weak D match, TRBD1 (6 bases). The V end was cut by 0 bases, the J end by 6 bases, with 9 bases between. Germline-derived CDR1 and CDR2 are SGHDT and YYEEEE. This CDR3 contains 13 residues.

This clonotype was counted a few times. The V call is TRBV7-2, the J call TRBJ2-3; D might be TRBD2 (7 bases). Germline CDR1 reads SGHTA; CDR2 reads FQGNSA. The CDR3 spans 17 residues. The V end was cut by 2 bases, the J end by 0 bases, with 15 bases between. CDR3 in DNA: TGTGCCAGCAGCTTATGGGTCGCGGGGGCTAGCACAGATACGCAGTATTTT. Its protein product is CASSLWVAGASTDTQYF. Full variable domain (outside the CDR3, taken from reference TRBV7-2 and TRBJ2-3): GAGVSQSPSNKVTEKGKDVELRCDPISGHTALYWYRQSLGQGLEFLIYFQGNSAPDKSGLPSDRFSAERTGGSVSTLTIQRTQQEDSAVYLCASSLWVAGASTDTQYFGPGTRLTVL.

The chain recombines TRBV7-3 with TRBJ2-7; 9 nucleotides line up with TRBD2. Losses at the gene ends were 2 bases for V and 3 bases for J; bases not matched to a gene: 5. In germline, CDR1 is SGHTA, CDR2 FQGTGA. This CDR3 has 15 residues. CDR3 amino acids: CASSLGSGSIYEQYF. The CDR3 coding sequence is TGTGCCAGCAGCTTAGGTAGCGGGAGTATCTACGAGCAGTACTTC.

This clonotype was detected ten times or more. For the CDR3, the DNA is TGTGCCAGCAGCGACGAACCGGGTAGAAATGAGCAGTTCTTC. Residues: CASSDEPGRNEQFF. The gene calls are TRBV7-2 and TRBJ2-1; unclear D gene. V lost 5 bases, J lost 7 bases, and 15 bases lay in between. Germline CDR1 reads SGHTA; CDR2 reads FQGNSA. The CDR3 consists of 14 residues.

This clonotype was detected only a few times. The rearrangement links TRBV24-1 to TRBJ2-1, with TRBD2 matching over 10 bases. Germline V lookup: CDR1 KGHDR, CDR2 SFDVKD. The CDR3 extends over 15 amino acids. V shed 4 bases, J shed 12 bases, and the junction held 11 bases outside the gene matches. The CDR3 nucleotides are TGTGCCACCAGTGACCCTACTACTAGCGGGGAGGGGCAGTTCTTC. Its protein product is CATSDPTTSGEGQFF.

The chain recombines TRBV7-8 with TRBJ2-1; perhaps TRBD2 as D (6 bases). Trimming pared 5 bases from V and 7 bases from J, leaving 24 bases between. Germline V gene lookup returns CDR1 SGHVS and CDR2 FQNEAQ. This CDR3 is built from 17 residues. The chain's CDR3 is CASSPNRLVLRRNEQFF. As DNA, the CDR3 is TGTGCCAGCAGCCCTAACAGACTAGTCTTGCGCCGGAATGAGCAGTTCTTC.

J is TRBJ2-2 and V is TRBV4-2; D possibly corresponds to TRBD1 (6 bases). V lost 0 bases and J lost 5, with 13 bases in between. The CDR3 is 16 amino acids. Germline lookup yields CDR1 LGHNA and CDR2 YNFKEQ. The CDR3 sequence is CASSQEAGVRTGELFF. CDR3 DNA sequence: TGTGCCAGCAGCCAAGAGGCAGGGGTGAGGACCGGGGAGCTGTTTTTT.

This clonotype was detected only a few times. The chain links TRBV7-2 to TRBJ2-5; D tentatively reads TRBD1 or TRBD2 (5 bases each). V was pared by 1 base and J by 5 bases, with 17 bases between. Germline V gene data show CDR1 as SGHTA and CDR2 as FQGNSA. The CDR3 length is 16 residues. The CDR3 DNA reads TGTGCCAGCAGCTTAGGAGGTGGGGGAGTTGGTGAGACCCAGTACTTC. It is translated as CASSLGGGGVGETQYF.